This note documents a single T cell receptor (beta chain) sequence. Its matching antigen is unknown. The sample originates from a study of PD-L1 blockade in urothelial cancer. General observations from the study: Below-median pretreatment blood TCR clonality was a predictor of better survival.

The CDR3 has 18 residues. V was clipped by 3 bases and J by 1 base, with 20 bases between them. The V gene's germline CDR1 is SGHTA and CDR2 FQGNSA. The repertoire was sequenced with immunoSEQ multiplex PCR; TCRdb's copy has only in-frame clones and lacks some. The sample has tens of thousands of clones; around 84% are singletons. Sequencing was performed on PBMCs, taken around atezolizumab (anti-PD-L1) treatment. This chain connects TRBV7-2 to TRBJ2-3, with D uncertain. The sequence came from a man in his fifties or sixties with urothelial cancer. The CDR3 spells CASSLHAPSLVGTDTQYF. In nucleotides, the CDR3 is TGTGCCAGCAGCTTGCACGCTCCTAGTTTGGTGGGCACAGATACGCAGTATTTT.